The rows below give T cell receptor beta chains drawn from one sample of a study of Graves' ophthalmopathy and Graves' hyperthyroidism. TCRdb reprocessed the multiplex PCR reads via MiXCR and lists one record per CDR3 protein. The top ten clones hold about 2.4% of a sample with 300,000 to 450,000 distinct CDR3 sequences, 17% of them seen once. Sequenced input: peripheral blood. These receptors all come from an adult woman with stable Graves' hyperthyroidism. Both conserved end residues are part of each CDR3. The D gene is left open where the match is weak. The size of a clone is reported for some rows only, either as once, few or many, or as a class for expanded clones.

j_call | d_call | v_call | clone_size | cdr3_aa | cdr3_nt
TRBJ2-7 | TRBD1 | TRBV12-3/TRBV12-4 | many | CASSFRDREDEQYF | TGTGCCAGCAGTTTTAGGGACAGGGAAGACGAGCAGTACTTC
TRBJ2-7 | TRBD1 | TRBV12-3/TRBV12-4 | many | CASSFDRGYEQYF | TGTGCCAGCAGTTTTGACAGGGGCTACGAGCAGTACTTC
TRBJ2-4 | TRBD1 | TRBV4-1 | . | CASSQPPGWTGENIQYF | TGCGCCAGCAGCCAACCACCCGGCTGGACAGGGGAAAACATTCAGTACTTC
TRBJ2-7 | . | TRBV7-9 | few | CASSSTGTAEVEQYF | TGTGCCAGCAGCTCAACCGGGACGGCCGAAGTTGAGCAGTACTTC
TRBJ1-1 | . | TRBV6-1 | many | CASSEMIRTEAFF | TGTGCCAGCAGTGAAATGATCCGCACTGAAGCTTTCTTT
TRBJ2-3 | TRBD2 | TRBV11-2 | . | CASSRGTSGSGPDTQYF | TGTGCCAGCAGCCGAGGGACTAGCGGGAGCGGGCCAGATACGCAGTATTTT
TRBJ2-3 | . | TRBV19 | few | CASSMALTDTQYF | TGTGCCAGTAGTATGGCGCTAACAGATACGCAGTATTTT
TRBJ2-7 | . | TRBV12-3/TRBV12-4 | . | CASSRTVFYEQYF | TGTGCCAGCAGTCGGACAGTTTTCTACGAGCAGTACTTC
TRBJ2-2 | TRBD2 | TRBV11-1 | once | CASSRKLAGDTGELCF | TGTGCCAGCAGCAGGAAGCTAGCGGGGGACACCGGGGAGCTGTGTTTT
TRBJ2-7 | . | TRBV18 | many | CASSPGELVAYEQYF | TGTGCCAGCTCACCAGGGGAGTTAGTTGCCTACGAGCAGTACTTC
TRBJ2-7 | TRBD2 | TRBV6-2/TRBV6-3 | many | CASSHTRTSGRAKGWEQYF | TGTGCCAGCAGTCACACAAGGACTAGCGGGAGGGCGAAGGGTTGGGAGCAGTACTTC
TRBJ2-7 | TRBD2 | TRBV11-2 | many | CASRRPGLASQEQYF | TGTGCCAGCAGAAGACCGGGACTAGCCTCCCAGGAGCAGTACTTC
TRBJ1-6 | . | TRBV6-5 | many | CASTPNQGRNSPLHF | TGTGCCAGTACCCCCAATCAGGGGAGGAATTCACCCCTCCACTTT